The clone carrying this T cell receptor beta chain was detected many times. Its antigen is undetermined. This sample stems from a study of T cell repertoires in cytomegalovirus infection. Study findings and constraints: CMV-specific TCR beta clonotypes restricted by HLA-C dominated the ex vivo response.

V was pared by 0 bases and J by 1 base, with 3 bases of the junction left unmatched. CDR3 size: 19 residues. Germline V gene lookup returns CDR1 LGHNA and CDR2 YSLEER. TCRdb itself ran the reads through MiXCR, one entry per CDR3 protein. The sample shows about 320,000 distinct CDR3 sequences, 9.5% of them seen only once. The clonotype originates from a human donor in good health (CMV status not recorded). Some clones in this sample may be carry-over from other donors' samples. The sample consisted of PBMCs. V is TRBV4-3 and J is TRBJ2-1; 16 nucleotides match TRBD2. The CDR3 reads CASSQDGGLAGGSYNEQFF. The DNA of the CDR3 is TGCGCCAGCAGCCAAGATGGGGGACTAGCGGGAGGGTCCTACAATGAGCAGTTCTTC.